This TCR beta chain comes out of a study of cytomegalovirus exposure and HLA in healthy donors. Study-wide points: As a later analysis revealed, most CMV-associated TCR beta chains appeared HLA-restricted.

The V and J ends lost 7 bases and 5 bases respectively, with 11 bases between them. The CDR3 runs 12 residues. Germline V gene data show CDR1 as MDHEN and CDR2 as SYDVKM. Concerning this clone itself: Its specificity is not known.

13 Jbeta primers and 60 Vbeta primers were used for the PCR. TCRdb's copy holds only in-frame clones and misses some; the assay was immunoSEQ multiplex PCR. The sample has 130,000 or so clones, around four fifths seen once; the top ten hold about 5.3%. This chain links TRBV28 with TRBJ1-1; possible D gene TRBD1, 5 bases. The sequencing sample was made of PBMCs. The source of this sequence is a man aged 25-40 years in good health and CMV-seronegative. The CDR3 protein is CASNRGVTEAFF. The CDR3 DNA reads as TGTGCCAGCAATCGGGGGGTTACTGAAGCTTTCTTT.